Presented here are 20 T cell receptor beta chains from one specimen sequenced in a study of T cells in Graves' hyperthyroidism and ophthalmopathy. RNA transcripts yielded amplified TCR beta CDR3 regions. Primed by the HTBI set, a first-round RT-PCR was run on the TCR CDR3. TCRdb processed the multiplex PCR reads anew with MiXCR; each CDR3 protein has one entry. The sample includes fewer than 400,000 distinct CDR3 sequences, around a quarter of them seen just once. The sample comprised blood. These receptors all come from a man aged 50 or older with Graves' hyperthyroidism.

This clonotype was observed a handful of times. The rearrangement uses TRBV2 and TRBJ2-1, with D hard to call. This CDR3 has 12 residues. Germline CDR1 and CDR2: SNHLY and FYNNEI. V lost 6 bases to trimming and J lost 11 bases, with 14 bases between them. Written as DNA, the CDR3 is TGTGCCAGCAGGACGCGACAACTTAAGCAGTTCTTC. Its translation: CASRTRQLKQFF.

This clonotype turned up a few times. The rearrangement uses TRBV7-9 and TRBJ2-6, with TRBD1 matching over 7 bases. From germline, CDR1 is SEHNR and CDR2 FQNEAQ (reference sequence). The CDR3 runs 18 residues. After removal of 1 base from V and 5 bases from J, the junction contained 11 bases not matched to a gene. In nucleotides, the CDR3 is TGTGCCAGCAGCTTAGGAGGACAGGCAGGACGGTGGGCCAACGTCCTGACTTTC. It yields the protein CASSLGGQAGRWANVLTF.

CDR3 residues: CASSPGQVGAQPQHF. CDR3 bases: TGCGCCAGCAGCCCAGGACAGGTAGGGGCGCAGCCCCAGCATTTT. The genes are TRBV4-1 and TRBJ1-5; 7 nucleotides align to TRBD1. The length of the CDR3 is 15 residues. The germline gives CDR1 MGHRA, CDR2 YSYEKL. V lost 4 bases and J lost 7; bases outside the gene matches: 10.

This clonotype was detected ten times or more. The rearrangement uses TRBV12-3 or TRBV12-4 and TRBJ2-3; perhaps TRBD2 as D (5 bases). Trimming took 2 bases from V and 1 from J, leaving 7 bases between them. The CDR3 extends over 14 amino acids. DNA for the CDR3: TGTGCCAGCAGTTTAAGGCGGGGCACAGATACGCAGTATTTT. Amino acids: CASSLRRGTDTQYF.

CDR3 bases: TGTGCCTGGGGTACCGGGGCAGATACGCAGTATTTT. Its translation is CAWGTGADTQYF. V gene TRBV30 combines with J gene TRBJ2-3, with D possibly TRBD2 on 5 matching bases. The CDR3 sequence is 12 residues long. Deletions cut 5 bases from V and 4 bases from J, with 10 bases between. Germline V CDR1 and CDR2: GTSNPN, SVGIG (reference sequence).

This clonotype was counted only a few times. The chain recombines TRBV15 with TRBJ1-1; D remains ambiguous. The V and J ends lost 6 bases and 3 bases respectively, with 11 bases between them. Germline-derived CDR1 and CDR2 are LNHNV and YYDKDF (reference sequence). CDR3 length: 13 amino acids. The CDR3 here is CATRGTGYTEAFF. The CDR3 DNA reads as TGTGCCACCAGGGGTACTGGGTACACTGAAGCTTTCTTT.

The chain links TRBV5-5 to TRBJ2-7, with D possibly TRBD1 on 6 matching bases. V dropped 3 bases and J dropped 0 bases, with 13 bases sitting between them. CDR1 is SGHKS, CDR2 YYEKEE, per germline (reference sequence). The CDR3 totals 15 residues. The CDR3 DNA is TGTGCCAGCAGCTATTCAGGGGTCTTCTCCTACGAGCAGTACTTC. Protein: CASSYSGVFSYEQYF.

This clonotype was recorded at least ten times. The chain uses TRBV7-3 and TRBJ2-1, with D tentatively TRBD2 (5 bases). The V end lost 2 bases, the J end lost 7 bases, and 9 bases lay between the germline ends. Per the germline V gene, CDR1 is SGHTA and CDR2 is FQGTGA. This CDR3 contains 13 residues. The CDR3 nucleotides are TGTGCCAGCAGCTTAGCAATAGCGAATGAGCAGTTCTTC. Translation gives CASSLAIANEQFF.

CDR3 DNA sequence: TGTGCCAGCATCGACTGGACTAGCGGGATCCATGAGCAGTTCTTC. This encodes CASIDWTSGIHEQFF. The V call is TRBV6-1, the J call TRBJ2-1; 12 positions match TRBD2. CDR3 size: 15 residues. Losses at the gene ends were 7 bases for V and 8 bases for J; bases not matched to a gene: 9. Germline-derived CDR1 and CDR2 are MNHNS and SASEGT.

This clonotype occurred many times. The rearrangement uses TRBV15 and TRBJ2-3; a weak D match, TRBD2 (5 bases). Trimming removed 1 base from V and 2 bases from J, with 10 bases in between. This CDR3 is 15 amino acids long. The germline gives CDR1 LNHNV, CDR2 YYDKDF (reference sequence). CDR3 sequence reads: CATSRGNSDTDTQYF. The CDR3 bases are TGTGCCACCAGCAGAGGGAATAGCGACACAGATACGCAGTATTTT. Together with reference TRBV15 and TRBJ2-3, the CDR3 gives the full variable domain: DAMVIQNPRYQVTQFGKPVTLSCSQTLNHNVMYWYQQKSSQAPKLLFHYYDKDFNNEADTPDNFQSRRPNTSFCFLDIRSPGLGDTAMYLCATSRGNSDTDTQYFGPGTRLTVL.

Only a few counts were recorded for this clonotype. Written as DNA, the CDR3 is TGTGCCAGCAGCTTAAACCCTCCACACTCTGGAAACACCATATATTTT. Amino acid sequence: CASSLNPPHSGNTIYF. V and J are TRBV11-2 and TRBJ1-3, with D hard to call. The ends were cut back, 2 bases at V and 0 bases at J, with 11 bases in the middle. There are 16 residues in the CDR3. Germline V gene sequence: CDR1 SGHAT, CDR2 FQNNGV.

The CDR3 coding sequence is TGTGCCAGCAGGGGGACTGTTCAGCCCCAGCATTTT. Translated: CASRGTVQPQHF. The chain carries TRBV28 and TRBJ1-5; D is perhaps TRBD1 (5 bases). V was shortened by 6 bases and J by 6 bases, with 9 bases between the two germline ends. Per the germline V gene, CDR1 is MDHEN and CDR2 is SYDVKM. The CDR3 has 12 residues.

In this sample, this clonotype turned up many times. Relative to the germline gene, one junction end is altered; a read error may explain this. This rearrangement joins TRBV7-9 to TRBJ2-7; unclear D gene. The CDR3 has 13 residues. Germline loops: CDR1 SEHNR, CDR2 FQNEAQ (reference sequence). CDR3 DNA: TGCGCCAGCAGCTTGTCTGGTTCCTACGAGCAGTACTTC. Amino acids: CASSLSGSYEQYF.

V is TRBV11-3 and J is TRBJ2-5; D may correspond to TRBD1 or TRBD2 (7 bases each). V lost 11 bases and J 8 bases, leaving 24 bases between the germline ends. The CDR3 length is 14 residues. The germline V gene has CDR1 SGHNT and CDR2 YENEEA. The CDR3 DNA reads TGTGCCTCAGGGGGGGGAGGCAGCAAATTTACCCAGTACTTC. Its protein product is CASGGGGSKFTQYF.

The chain is built from TRBV5-1 and TRBJ2-3; D is perhaps TRBD1 or TRBD2 (6 bases each). Looked up from germline, CDR1 is SGHRS and CDR2 is YFSETQ. V was cut by 0 bases and J by 4 bases, with 18 bases left in between. The CDR3 runs to 17 residues. The CDR3 reads CASSLEDTGRRSDTQYF. DNA for the CDR3: TGCGCCAGCAGCTTGGAAGATACAGGGAGGAGATCAGATACGCAGTATTTT.

The chain combines TRBV7-2 with TRBJ2-1; 7 bases map to TRBD2. With V trimmed by 3 bases and J by 6 bases, 8 bases remained unmatched. Germline loops: CDR1 SGHTA, CDR2 FQGNSA. CDR3 length: 15 amino acids. The CDR3 nucleotides read TGTGCCAGCAGCTTGGGCGGGAGCTGGGGCAATGAGCAGTTCTTC. Amino acids: CASSLGGSWGNEQFF.

This chain connects TRBV6-1 to TRBJ1-5; 8 bases match TRBD1. The V gene end was trimmed by 6 bases and the J gene end by 3 bases; junction bases not matched to a gene: 4. The CDR3 has 14 amino acids. The germline V gene encodes CDR1 MNHNS and CDR2 SASEGT. The CDR3 loop reads CASRRTGINQPQHF. CDR3 in DNA: TGTGCCAGCAGAAGGACAGGGATCAATCAGCCCCAGCATTTT.

In this sample, this clonotype turned up many times. This chain connects TRBV2 to TRBJ2-1; 8 nucleotides line up with TRBD2. Trimming cost V 6 bases and J 7 bases; bases outside gene matches: 11. Per the germline V gene, CDR1 is SNHLY and CDR2 is FYNNEI. The CDR3 consists of 15 residues. The CDR3 coding sequence is TGTGCCAGCAGGGACCGAGCGGGAGCCGGGAATGAGCAGTTCTTC. Amino acids: CASRDRAGAGNEQFF.

Here the CDR3 reads CASRRAGTFDSYNEQFF. CDR3 bases: TGTGCCAGCAGGCGCGCCGGTACTTTTGACTCCTACAATGAGCAGTTCTTC. The rearrangement joins TRBV27 to TRBJ2-1; D unresolved. The CDR3 has 17 residues. From germline, CDR1 is MNHEY and CDR2 SMNVEV (reference sequence). Trimming took off 6 bases at V and 0 bases at J, with 18 bases between the two ends.

Ten or more counts support this clonotype. This chain uses TRBV7-9 with TRBJ2-7; tentatively, D is TRBD1 or TRBD2 (5 bases each). Trimming cost V 4 bases and J 3 bases, with 13 bases left between them. The CDR3 has 14 residues. CDR1 SEHNR and CDR2 FQNEAQ come from the germline V gene (reference sequence). The CDR3, as DNA: TGTGCCAGCAGCTCGTCGGGACGGTACTACGAGCAGTACTTC. It codes for CASSSSGRYYEQYF.